The rows below give T cell receptor beta chains drawn from one sample of a study of control samples from healthy donors and cancer patients. Profiled with immunoSEQ multiplex PCR; TCRdb holds only in-frame clones, not every one. This repertoire shows 110,000 to 150,000 clones, approximately 91% found once; its top ten account for less than 5.5%. The sample comprised blood. The source is a young man in good health. Both conserved end residues are part of each CDR3. Fields, in order: D gene, J gene, clone size, V gene, CDR3 protein, CDR3 DNA. The D gene is left open where the match is weak. Only part of the rows carry a size: once, few, many, or a class if the clone is expanded.

D: NA
J: TRBJ1-3
size: NA
V: TRBV25-1
CDR3: CASSGGIGGNTIYF
DNA: TGTGCCAGCAGTGGGGGAATAGGGGGAAACACCATATATTTT

D: NA
J: TRBJ2-3
size: NA
V: TRBV7-2
CDR3: CASSLLAPDTQYF
DNA: TGTGCCAGCAGCTTACTAGCTCCAGATACGCAGTATTTT

D: NA
J: TRBJ2-7
size: NA
V: TRBV5-1
CDR3: CASSGGSYEQYF
DNA: TGCGCCAGCAGCGGGGGGTCCTACGAGCAGTACTTC

D: NA
J: TRBJ1-1
size: NA
V: TRBV4-3
CDR3: CASSQEAGRTTEAFF
DNA: TGCGCCAGCAGCCAAGAGGCAGGGCGGACCACTGAAGCTTTCTTT

D: NA
J: TRBJ2-1
size: NA
V: TRBV4-1
CDR3: CASSQDNNEQFF
DNA: TGCGCCAGCAGCCAAGATAACAATGAGCAGTTCTTC

D: NA
J: TRBJ2-7
size: NA
V: TRBV5-4
CDR3: CASTIQGSYEQYF
DNA: TGTGCCAGCACCATACAGGGCTCCTACGAGCAGTACTTC

D: NA
J: TRBJ1-6
size: NA
V: TRBV7-9
CDR3: CASSFFSGAYNSPLHF
DNA: TGTGCCAGCAGTTTTTTTTCGGGGGCTTATAATTCACCCCTCCACTTT

D: TRBD1
J: TRBJ1-6
size: NA
V: TRBV4-3
CDR3: CASSQDTGARTPLHF
DNA: TGCGCCAGCAGCCAAGACACAGGGGCGAGGACACCCCTCCACTTT

D: TRBD1
J: TRBJ1-4
size: NA
V: TRBV12-3/TRBV12-4
CDR3: CASSSGQGGKLFF
DNA: TGTGCCAGCAGTTCAGGACAGGGCGGAAAACTGTTTTTT

D: NA
J: TRBJ2-1
size: NA
V: TRBV3-1/TRBV3-2
CDR3: CASSQGWGGSSFF
DNA: TGTGCCAGCAGCCAAGGTTGGGGCGGGTCCTCGTTCTTC

D: NA
J: TRBJ1-6
size: NA
V: TRBV4-2
CDR3: CASSQEPIRDGMGSPLHF
DNA: TGTGCCAGCAGCCAAGAGCCCATCAGGGACGGCATGGGTTCACCCCTCCACTTT

D: TRBD2
J: TRBJ2-1
size: NA
V: TRBV9
CDR3: CASSVGGGTDNEQFF
DNA: TGTGCCAGCAGCGTAGGCGGGGGGACCGACAATGAGCAGTTCTTC

D: NA
J: TRBJ1-2
size: NA
V: TRBV6-5
CDR3: CASRRTNRAGYTF
DNA: TGTGCCAGCAGGCGAACTAACAGGGCTGGCTACACCTTC

D: TRBD1
J: TRBJ1-2
size: NA
V: TRBV19
CDR3: CASSMWGDRGYGYTF
DNA: TGTGCCAGTAGTATGTGGGGCGACAGGGGCTATGGCTACACCTTC

D: NA
J: TRBJ2-6
size: many
V: TRBV21-1
CDR3: CASDLWGSGANVLTF
DNA: NA

D: NA
J: TRBJ2-5
size: NA
V: TRBV20-1
CDR3: CSAPAGGTQYF
DNA: TGCAGTGCGCCAGCCGGGGGGACCCAGTACTTC

D: NA
J: TRBJ2-5
size: NA
V: TRBV24-1
CDR3: CATSERAEETQYF
DNA: TGTGCCACCAGTGAGCGGGCCGAAGAGACCCAGTACTTC

D: TRBD2
J: TRBJ2-5
size: NA
V: TRBV5-4
CDR3: CASSVTSGGETQYF
DNA: TGTGCCAGCAGCGTCACTAGCGGGGGTGAGACCCAGTACTTC

D: NA
J: TRBJ1-1
size: NA
V: TRBV7-3
CDR3: CASSPQPNTEAFF
DNA: TGTGCCAGCAGCCCCCAACCGAACACTGAAGCTTTCTTT

D: NA
J: TRBJ2-3
size: NA
V: TRBV3-1/TRBV3-2
CDR3: CASSQVGGGKLDTQYF
DNA: TGTGCCAGCAGCCAAGTTGGTGGGGGGAAGTTAGATACGCAGTATTTT

D: NA
J: TRBJ2-1
size: NA
V: TRBV27
CDR3: CASSEASYNEQFF
DNA: TGTGCCAGCAGTGAGGCTTCCTACAATGAGCAGTTCTTC

D: NA
J: TRBJ1-6
size: NA
V: TRBV9
CDR3: CASSVDGSPLHF
DNA: TGTGCCAGCAGCGTAGACGGTTCACCCCTCCACTTT

D: TRBD2
J: TRBJ2-2
size: once
V: TRBV5-1
CDR3: CASTRGGPPGELFF
DNA: TGCGCCAGCACCCGGGGGGGGCCCCCCGGGGAGCTGTTTTTT

D: TRBD1
J: TRBJ1-6
size: few
V: TRBV19
CDR3: CASSIDHRGGSPLHF
DNA: TGTGCCAGTAGTATAGACCACAGGGGTGGTTCACCCCTCCACTTT

D: TRBD2
J: TRBJ2-7
size: NA
V: TRBV11-2
CDR3: CASSSLAGGASYEQYF
DNA: TGTGCCAGCAGCTCACTAGCGGGGGGTGCTTCCTACGAGCAGTACTTC

D: NA
J: TRBJ1-5
size: once
V: TRBV7-2
CDR3: CASSIQGGQPQHF
DNA: TGTGCCAGCAGCATACAGGGTGGGCAGCCCCAGCATTTT

D: NA
J: TRBJ1-1
size: NA
V: TRBV11-2
CDR3: CASSSQGGTEAFF
DNA: TGTGCCAGCAGCTCACAGGGAGGGACTGAAGCTTTCTTT

D: TRBD1
J: TRBJ1-1
size: NA
V: TRBV4-3
CDR3: CASTDRGKTEAFF
DNA: TGCGCCAGCACCGACAGGGGAAAGACTGAAGCTTTCTTT

D: NA
J: TRBJ2-1
size: NA
V: TRBV7-3
CDR3: CASSSSSDYNEQFF
DNA: TGTGCCAGCAGCTCATCTAGCGACTACAATGAGCAGTTCTTC

D: TRBD1
J: TRBJ1-5
size: NA
V: TRBV18
CDR3: CASGEGQGNQPQHF
DNA: TGTGCCAGCGGGGAAGGACAGGGAAATCAGCCCCAGCATTTT

D: TRBD2
J: TRBJ2-1
size: NA
V: TRBV11-2
CDR3: CASSLDERGGLNNEQFF
DNA: TGTGCCAGCAGCTTAGATGAGCGGGGGGGCCTCAACAATGAGCAGTTCTTC

D: TRBD2
J: TRBJ2-5
size: NA
V: TRBV7-8
CDR3: CASSFRRGGVETQYF
DNA: TGTGCCAGCAGCTTTCGACGGGGGGGCGTGGAGACCCAGTACTTC

D: NA
J: TRBJ1-2
size: few
V: TRBV2
CDR3: CASREIYGYTF
DNA: TGTGCCAGCAGGGAGATCTATGGCTACACCTTC

D: NA
J: TRBJ1-1
size: NA
V: TRBV18
CDR3: CASSGAMNTEAFF
DNA: TGTGCCAGCTCAGGGGCGATGAACACTGAAGCTTTCTTT

D: NA
J: TRBJ1-5
size: NA
V: TRBV4-3
CDR3: CASSQVQGSQPQHF
DNA: TGCGCCAGCAGCCAAGTTCAGGGATCTCAGCCCCAGCATTTT

D: NA
J: TRBJ1-1
size: NA
V: TRBV15
CDR3: CATSPTGAGAANTEAFF
DNA: TGTGCCACCAGCCCAACCGGAGCAGGGGCAGCGAACACTGAAGCTTTCTTT